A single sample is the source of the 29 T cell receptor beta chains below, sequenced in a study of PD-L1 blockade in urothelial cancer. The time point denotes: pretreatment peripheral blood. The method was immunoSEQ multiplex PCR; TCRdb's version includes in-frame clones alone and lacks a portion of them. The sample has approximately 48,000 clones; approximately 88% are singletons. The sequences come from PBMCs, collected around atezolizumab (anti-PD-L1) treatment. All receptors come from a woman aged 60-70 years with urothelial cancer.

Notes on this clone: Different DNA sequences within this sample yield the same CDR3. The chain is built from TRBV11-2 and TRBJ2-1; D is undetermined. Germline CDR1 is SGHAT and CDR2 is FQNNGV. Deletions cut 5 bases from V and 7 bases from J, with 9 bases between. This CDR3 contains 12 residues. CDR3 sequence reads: CASSRTRNEQFF. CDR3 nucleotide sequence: TGTGCCAGCAGCCGAACTCGGAATGAGCAGTTCTTC.

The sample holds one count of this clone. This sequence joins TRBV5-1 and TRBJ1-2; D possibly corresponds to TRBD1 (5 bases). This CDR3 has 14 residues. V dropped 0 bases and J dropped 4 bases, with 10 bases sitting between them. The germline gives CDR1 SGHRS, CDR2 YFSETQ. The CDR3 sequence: CASSLGQGGYGYTF. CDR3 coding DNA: TGCGCCAGCAGCTTGGGGCAGGGCGGCTATGGCTACACCTTC.

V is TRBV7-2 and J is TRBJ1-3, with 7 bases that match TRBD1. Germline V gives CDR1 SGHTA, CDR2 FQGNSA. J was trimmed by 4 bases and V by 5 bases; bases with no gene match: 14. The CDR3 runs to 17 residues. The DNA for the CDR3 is TGTGCCAGCAGCCTACATCAGACAGGGAAAAGAGGAAACACCATATATTTT. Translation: CASSLHQTGKRGNTIYF.

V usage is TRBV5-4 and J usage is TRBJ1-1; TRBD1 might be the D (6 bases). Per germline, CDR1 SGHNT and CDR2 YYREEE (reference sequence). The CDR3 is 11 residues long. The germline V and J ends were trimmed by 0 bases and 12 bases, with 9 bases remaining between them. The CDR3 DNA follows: TGTGCCAGCAGCTTGGGGTGGGACACTTTCTTT. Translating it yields CASSLGWDTFF.

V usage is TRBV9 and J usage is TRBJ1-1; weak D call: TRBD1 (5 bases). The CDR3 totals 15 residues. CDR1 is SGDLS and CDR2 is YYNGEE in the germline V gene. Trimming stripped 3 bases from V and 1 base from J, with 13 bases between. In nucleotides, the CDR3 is TGTGCCAGCAGCGCGAGGCTTGACAGGAACACTGAAGCTTTCTTT. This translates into CASSARLDRNTEAFF.

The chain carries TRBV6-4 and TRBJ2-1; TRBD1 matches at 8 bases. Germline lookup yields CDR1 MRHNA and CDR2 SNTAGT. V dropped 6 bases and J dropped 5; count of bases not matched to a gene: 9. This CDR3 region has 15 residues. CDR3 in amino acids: CASSRGQVGHNEQFF. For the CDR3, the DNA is TGTGCCAGCAGCCGGGGACAGGTGGGACACAATGAGCAGTTCTTC.

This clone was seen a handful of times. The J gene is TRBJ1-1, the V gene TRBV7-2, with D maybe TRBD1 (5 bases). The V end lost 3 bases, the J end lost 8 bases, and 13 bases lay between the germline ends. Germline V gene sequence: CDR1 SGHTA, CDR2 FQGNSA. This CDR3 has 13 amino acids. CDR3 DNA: TGTGCCAGCAGCTTCAGACAGTCCCCCGAAGCTTTCTTT. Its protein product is CASSFRQSPEAFF.

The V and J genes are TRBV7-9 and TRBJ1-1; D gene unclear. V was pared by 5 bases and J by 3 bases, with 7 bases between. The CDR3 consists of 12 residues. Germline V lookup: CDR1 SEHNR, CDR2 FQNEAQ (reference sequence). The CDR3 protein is CASSARDTEAFF. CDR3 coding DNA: TGTGCCAGCAGCGCGAGAGACACTGAAGCTTTCTTT.

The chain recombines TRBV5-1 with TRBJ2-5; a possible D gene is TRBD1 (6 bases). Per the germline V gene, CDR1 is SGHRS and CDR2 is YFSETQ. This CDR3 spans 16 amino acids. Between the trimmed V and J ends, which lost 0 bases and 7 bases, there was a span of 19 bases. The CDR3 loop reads CASSLESQGTSGTQYF. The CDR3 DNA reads TGCGCCAGCAGCTTGGAATCGCAAGGGACATCGGGGACCCAGTACTTC.

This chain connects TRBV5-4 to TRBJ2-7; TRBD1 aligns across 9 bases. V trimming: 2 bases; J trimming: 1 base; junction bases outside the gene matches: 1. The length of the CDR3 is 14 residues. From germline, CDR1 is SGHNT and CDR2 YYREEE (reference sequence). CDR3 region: CASSFGTGSYEQYF. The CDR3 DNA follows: TGTGCCAGCAGCTTCGGGACAGGGTCCTACGAGCAGTACTTC.

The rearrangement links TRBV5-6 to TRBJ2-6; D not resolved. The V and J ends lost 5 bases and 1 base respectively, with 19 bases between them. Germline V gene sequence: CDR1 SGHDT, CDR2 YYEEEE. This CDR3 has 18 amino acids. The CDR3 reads CASRQTIPVWSGANVLTF. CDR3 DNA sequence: TGTGCCAGCAGACAGACCATACCGGTTTGGTCTGGGGCCAACGTCCTGACTTTC.

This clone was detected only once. CDR3 bases: TGTGCCAGTAGTACGACGACAGGGGGAAACACCATATATTTT. The encoded protein is CASSTTTGGNTIYF. The V call is TRBV19, the J call TRBJ1-3; TRBD1 agrees at 7 bases. The germline V gene has CDR1 LNHDA and CDR2 SQIVND (reference sequence). CDR3 length: 14 residues. The ends lost 4 bases at V and 4 bases at J; junction bases unmatched: 4.

CDR3 loop: CASRFGGGRNTDTQYF. The CDR3 bases are TGTGCCAGCAGATTCGGCGGGGGCCGGAACACAGATACGCAGTATTTT. The V call is TRBV7-8, the J call TRBJ2-3; D possibly corresponds to TRBD2 (7 bases). Germline V gene data show CDR1 as SGHVS and CDR2 as FQNEAQ. V was pared by 6 bases and J by 2 bases, with 18 bases between. CDR3 size: 16 residues.

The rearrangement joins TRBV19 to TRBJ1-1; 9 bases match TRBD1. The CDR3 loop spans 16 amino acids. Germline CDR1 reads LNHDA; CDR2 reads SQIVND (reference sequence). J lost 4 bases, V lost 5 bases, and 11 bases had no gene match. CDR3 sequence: CASSVQGQGAGTEAFF. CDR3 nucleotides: TGTGCCAGTAGTGTCCAGGGACAGGGCGCCGGCACTGAAGCTTTCTTT.

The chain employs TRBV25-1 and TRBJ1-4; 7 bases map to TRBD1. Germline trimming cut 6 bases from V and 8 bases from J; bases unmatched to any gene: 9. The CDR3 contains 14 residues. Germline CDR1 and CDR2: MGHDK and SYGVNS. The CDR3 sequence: CASSKTGSVEKLFF. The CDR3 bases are TGTGCCAGCAGCAAGACAGGGTCAGTAGAAAAACTGTTTTTT.

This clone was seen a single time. The CDR3 here is CASSLVGLAGGSADTQYF. DNA for the CDR3: TGTGCCAGCAGTTTAGTGGGACTAGCGGGGGGATCTGCAGATACGCAGTATTTT. The gene calls are TRBV27 and TRBJ2-3; 15 nucleotides align to TRBD2. Germline V gene data show CDR1 as MNHEY and CDR2 as SMNVEV (reference sequence). CDR3 length: 18 amino acids. After removal of 2 bases from V and 4 bases from J, the junction contained 7 bases not matched to a gene.

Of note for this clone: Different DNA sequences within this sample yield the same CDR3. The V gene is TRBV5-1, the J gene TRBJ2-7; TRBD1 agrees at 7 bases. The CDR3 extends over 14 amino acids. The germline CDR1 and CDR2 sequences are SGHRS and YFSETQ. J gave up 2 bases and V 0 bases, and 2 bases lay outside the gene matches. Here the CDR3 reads CASSLGGGPYEQYF. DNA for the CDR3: TGCGCCAGCAGCTTGGGAGGGGGCCCCTACGAGCAGTACTTC.

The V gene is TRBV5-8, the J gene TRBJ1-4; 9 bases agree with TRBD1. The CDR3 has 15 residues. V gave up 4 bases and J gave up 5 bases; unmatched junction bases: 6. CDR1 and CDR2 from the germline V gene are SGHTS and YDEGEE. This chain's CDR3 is CASSGTGTGNEKLFF. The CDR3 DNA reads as TGTGCCAGCAGCGGTACCGGGACAGGGAATGAAAAACTGTTTTTT.

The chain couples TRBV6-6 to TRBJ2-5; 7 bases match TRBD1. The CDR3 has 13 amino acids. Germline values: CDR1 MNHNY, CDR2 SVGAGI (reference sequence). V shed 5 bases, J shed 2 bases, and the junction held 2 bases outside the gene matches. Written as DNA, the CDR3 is TGTGCCAGCAGTAGGGGGCGGCAAGAGACCCAGTACTTC. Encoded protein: CASSRGRQETQYF.

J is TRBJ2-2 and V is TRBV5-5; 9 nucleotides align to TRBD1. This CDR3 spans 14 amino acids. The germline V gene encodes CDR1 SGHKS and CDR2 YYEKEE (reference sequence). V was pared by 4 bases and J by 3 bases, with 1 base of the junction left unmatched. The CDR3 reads CASSRTGDTGELFF. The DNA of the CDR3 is TGTGCCAGCAGCCGGACAGGGGACACCGGGGAGCTGTTTTTT.

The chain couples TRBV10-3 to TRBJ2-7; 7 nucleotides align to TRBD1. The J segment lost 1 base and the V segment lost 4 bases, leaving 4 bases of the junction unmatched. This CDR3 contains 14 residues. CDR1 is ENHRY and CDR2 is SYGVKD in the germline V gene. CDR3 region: CAISGGQLSYEQYF. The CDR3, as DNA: TGTGCCATCAGTGGGGGACAGCTATCCTACGAGCAGTACTTC.

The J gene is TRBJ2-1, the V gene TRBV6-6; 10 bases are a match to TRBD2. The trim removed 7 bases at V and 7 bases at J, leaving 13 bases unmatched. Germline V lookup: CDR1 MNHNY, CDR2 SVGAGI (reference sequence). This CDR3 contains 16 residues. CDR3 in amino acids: CASTPIAGGSFNEQFF. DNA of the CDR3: TGTGCCAGCACCCCAATAGCGGGAGGCAGTTTTAATGAGCAGTTCTTC.

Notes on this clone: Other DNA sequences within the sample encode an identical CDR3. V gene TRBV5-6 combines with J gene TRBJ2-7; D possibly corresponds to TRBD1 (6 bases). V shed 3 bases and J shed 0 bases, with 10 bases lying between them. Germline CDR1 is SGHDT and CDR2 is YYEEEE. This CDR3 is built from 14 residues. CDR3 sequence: CASSSQGTSYEQYF. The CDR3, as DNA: TGTGCCAGCAGCTCGCAGGGGACCTCCTACGAGCAGTACTTC.

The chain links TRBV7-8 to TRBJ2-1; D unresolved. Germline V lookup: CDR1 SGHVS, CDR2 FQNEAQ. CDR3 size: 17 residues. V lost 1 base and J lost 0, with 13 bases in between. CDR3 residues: CASSLVTRLSSYNEQFF. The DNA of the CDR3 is TGTGCCAGCAGCTTAGTAACGCGCCTGAGCTCCTACAATGAGCAGTTCTTC.

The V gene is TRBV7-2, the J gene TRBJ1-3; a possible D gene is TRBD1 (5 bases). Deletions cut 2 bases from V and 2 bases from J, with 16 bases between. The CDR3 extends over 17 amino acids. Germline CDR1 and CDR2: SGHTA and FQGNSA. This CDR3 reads CASSLTRKGRAGNTIYF. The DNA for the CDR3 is TGTGCCAGCAGCTTAACCCGAAAGGGCAGGGCTGGAAACACCATATATTTT.

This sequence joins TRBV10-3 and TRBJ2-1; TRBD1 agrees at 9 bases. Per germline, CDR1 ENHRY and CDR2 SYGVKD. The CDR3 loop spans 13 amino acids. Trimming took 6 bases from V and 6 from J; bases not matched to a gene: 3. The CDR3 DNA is TGTGCCATCAGACTGACAGGGGGCAATGAGCAGTTCTTC. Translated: CAIRLTGGNEQFF.

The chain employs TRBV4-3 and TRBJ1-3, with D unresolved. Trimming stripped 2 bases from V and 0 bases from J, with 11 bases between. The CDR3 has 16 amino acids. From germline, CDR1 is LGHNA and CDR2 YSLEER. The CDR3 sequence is CASSQSVRNSGNTIYF. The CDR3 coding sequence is TGCGCCAGCAGCCAATCCGTCCGTAACTCTGGAAACACCATATATTTT.

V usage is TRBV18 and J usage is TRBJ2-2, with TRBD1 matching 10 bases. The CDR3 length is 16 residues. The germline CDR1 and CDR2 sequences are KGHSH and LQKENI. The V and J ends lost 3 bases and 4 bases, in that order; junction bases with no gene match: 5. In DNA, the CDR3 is TGTGCCAGCTCACCTGGGACAGGGGCCACCACCGGGGAGCTGTTTTTT. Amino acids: CASSPGTGATTGELFF.

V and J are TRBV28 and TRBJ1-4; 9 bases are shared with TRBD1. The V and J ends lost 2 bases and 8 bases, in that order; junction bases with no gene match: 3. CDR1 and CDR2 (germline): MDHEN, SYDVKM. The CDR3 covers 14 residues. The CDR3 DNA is TGTGCCAGCAGTTTACGGACAGGGGCGGAAAAACTGTTTTTT. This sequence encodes CASSLRTGAEKLFF.